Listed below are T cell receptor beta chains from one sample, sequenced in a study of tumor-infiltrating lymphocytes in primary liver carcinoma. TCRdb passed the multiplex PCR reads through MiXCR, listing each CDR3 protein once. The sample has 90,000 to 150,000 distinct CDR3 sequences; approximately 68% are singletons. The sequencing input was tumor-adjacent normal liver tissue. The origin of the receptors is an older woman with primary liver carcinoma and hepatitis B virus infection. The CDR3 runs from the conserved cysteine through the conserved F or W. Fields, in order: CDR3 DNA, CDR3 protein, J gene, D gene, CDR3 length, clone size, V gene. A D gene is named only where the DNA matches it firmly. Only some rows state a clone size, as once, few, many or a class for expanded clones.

cdr3_nt: TGTGTCAGCAGATACTCGTTCGCTCGAACAGATACGCAGTATTTT
cdr3_aa: CVSRYSFARTDTQYF
j_call: TRBJ2-3
d_call: -
cdr3_length: 15
clone_size: -
v_call: TRBV6-2/TRBV6-3

cdr3_nt: TGTGCCAGCAGCTTAACGGGGTCGAACATTGAAGCTTTCTTT
cdr3_aa: CASSLTGSNIEAFF
j_call: TRBJ1-1
d_call: -
cdr3_length: 14
clone_size: -
v_call: TRBV5-6

cdr3_nt: TGTGTCAGCAGCCAACAGGTTAATGCGCAGTTCTTC
cdr3_aa: CVSSQQVNAQFF
j_call: TRBJ2-1
d_call: -
cdr3_length: 12
clone_size: -
v_call: TRBV5-5

cdr3_nt: TGTACCAGCAGTTTGGTGCATGAGCGGTTCTTC
cdr3_aa: CTSSLVHERFF
j_call: TRBJ2-1
d_call: -
cdr3_length: 11
clone_size: once
v_call: TRBV28

cdr3_nt: TGTGCCAGCAGGAAGGCGCGGGAGGTAGATACGCAGTATTTT
cdr3_aa: CASRKAREVDTQYF
j_call: TRBJ2-3
d_call: TRBD2
cdr3_length: 14
clone_size: many
v_call: TRBV5-4

cdr3_nt: TGCGCCAGCAGTCAAACGGCTAGCGGGAGGGTCACAGATACGCAGTATTTT
cdr3_aa: CASSQTASGRVTDTQYF
j_call: TRBJ2-3
d_call: TRBD2
cdr3_length: 17
clone_size: -
v_call: TRBV4-1

cdr3_nt: TGTGCCAGCACCGCAGGGATTGAGCTCTACGATGTGCAGTTCTTC
cdr3_aa: CASTAGIELYDVQFF
j_call: TRBJ2-1
d_call: -
cdr3_length: 15
clone_size: -
v_call: TRBV28

cdr3_nt: TGCAGCGTGGGGGGGTACATGAACACTGAAGCTTTCTTT
cdr3_aa: CSVGGYMNTEAFF
j_call: TRBJ1-1
d_call: -
cdr3_length: 13
clone_size: many
v_call: TRBV29-1

cdr3_nt: TGTGCCAGCGGCTCAGGACAGGGTATATTGAACACTGAAGCTTTCTTT
cdr3_aa: CASGSGQGILNTEAFF
j_call: TRBJ1-1
d_call: TRBD1
cdr3_length: 16
clone_size: -
v_call: TRBV7-9

cdr3_nt: TGTGCCAGCAGCTTCGAGAGGGACCAAGGTACCCAGTACTTC
cdr3_aa: CASSFERDQGTQYF
j_call: TRBJ2-5
d_call: -
cdr3_length: 14
clone_size: -
v_call: TRBV11-1

cdr3_nt: TGCGCCAGCAGCCAGGATAGCGGCCTGATGGAGACCCGGTATTTC
cdr3_aa: CASSQDSGLMETRYF
j_call: TRBJ2-5
d_call: -
cdr3_length: 15
clone_size: -
v_call: TRBV4-1

cdr3_nt: TGTGCCAGCACGCGGACAGGGGGCGCAGGGCTGTTTTTT
cdr3_aa: CASTRTGGAGLFF
j_call: TRBJ2-2
d_call: TRBD1
cdr3_length: 13
clone_size: -
v_call: TRBV2

cdr3_nt: TGTGCCAGCAGTTACTCGATGTCGGGTACCTCCTTGAGAGAGCAGCATTTC
cdr3_aa: CASSYSMSGTSLREQHF
j_call: TRBJ2-7
d_call: -
cdr3_length: 17
clone_size: -
v_call: TRBV6-5

cdr3_nt: TGTGTCGGCAGCCAAATGGCGGGAGTGGGCGAGCAGTACTTC
cdr3_aa: CVGSQMAGVGEQYF
j_call: TRBJ2-7
d_call: TRBD2
cdr3_length: 14
clone_size: -
v_call: TRBV11-2

cdr3_nt: TGTACCAGCAGTTTAAGGCGCGCGGAGACCCAGTACTTC
cdr3_aa: CTSSLRRAETQYF
j_call: TRBJ2-5
d_call: -
cdr3_length: 13
clone_size: few
v_call: TRBV28

cdr3_nt: TGTGCCAGCAGCTTAGAGGGGTGCAGGGATTCCTACAGTGAGCAGTTCTTC
cdr3_aa: CASSLEGCRDSYSEQFF
j_call: TRBJ2-1
d_call: -
cdr3_length: 17
clone_size: -
v_call: TRBV11-2

cdr3_nt: TGTGCCAGCTCACCTCGTGACAGGGGGCATAACACCATATATTTT
cdr3_aa: CASSPRDRGHNTIYF
j_call: TRBJ1-3
d_call: TRBD1
cdr3_length: 15
clone_size: -
v_call: TRBV18

cdr3_nt: TGTGCCAGCAAATACAGGCTAGCGGGAGGGCTCTCCTACAATGAGCAGTTCTTC
cdr3_aa: CASKYRLAGGLSYNEQFF
j_call: TRBJ2-1
d_call: TRBD2
cdr3_length: 18
clone_size: many
v_call: TRBV5-6

cdr3_nt: TGTGTCAACAGCAGAACAGCTAACTATGGCTACACCTTC
cdr3_aa: CVNSRTANYGYTF
j_call: TRBJ1-2
d_call: -
cdr3_length: 13
clone_size: few
v_call: TRBV11-2

cdr3_nt: TGTGCCAGCAGCTTAGATTTCCCCGTTAATGAAAAACTGTTTTTT
cdr3_aa: CASSLDFPVNEKLFF
j_call: TRBJ1-4
d_call: -
cdr3_length: 15
clone_size: few
v_call: TRBV7-9

cdr3_nt: TGTGCCAGCAATGAAAGGGCGGAGGGGGGCTACGAGCAGTACTTC
cdr3_aa: CASNERAEGGYEQYF
j_call: TRBJ2-7
d_call: -
cdr3_length: 15
clone_size: many
v_call: TRBV6-1

cdr3_nt: TGTGCCATCAGTGAGTCGAGGGTCCGCTATGGCTACACCTTC
cdr3_aa: CAISESRVRYGYTF
j_call: TRBJ1-2
d_call: -
cdr3_length: 14
clone_size: -
v_call: TRBV10-3

cdr3_nt: TGTGCCAGCAGCTTAGAAGAGACCCAGTACTTC
cdr3_aa: CASSLEETQYF
j_call: TRBJ2-5
d_call: -
cdr3_length: 11
clone_size: medium-sized
v_call: TRBV11-3

cdr3_nt: TGTGCCAGCAGTCCGGGACAGGGTGTATCTGGGACCAACGTCCTGACTTTC
cdr3_aa: CASSPGQGVSGTNVLTF
j_call: TRBJ2-6
d_call: TRBD1
cdr3_length: 17
clone_size: once
v_call: TRBV12-3/TRBV12-4

cdr3_nt: TGTGCCAGCTCAGGGTTGAGCCTAGTCCCCCACAATGAGCAGTTCTTC
cdr3_aa: CASSGLSLVPHNEQFF
j_call: TRBJ2-1
d_call: -
cdr3_length: 16
clone_size: -
v_call: TRBV7-9

cdr3_nt: TGTGCCAGCAGCTTAAGCCAACCGGGTGGCTACACCTTC
cdr3_aa: CASSLSQPGGYTF
j_call: TRBJ1-2
d_call: -
cdr3_length: 13
clone_size: -
v_call: TRBV7-2

cdr3_nt: TGTGCCAGGAGCTTCTCCCAAGGATCCCACGAGCAGTACTTC
cdr3_aa: CARSFSQGSHEQYF
j_call: TRBJ2-7
d_call: -
cdr3_length: 14
clone_size: -
v_call: TRBV11-2

cdr3_nt: TGTGCCAGCAACCCCGTCCTATCTGGAAACACCATATATTTT
cdr3_aa: CASNPVLSGNTIYF
j_call: TRBJ1-3
d_call: -
cdr3_length: 14
clone_size: -
v_call: TRBV12-3/TRBV12-4

cdr3_nt: TGTGCCAGCAGTTACAAGGACAGCAGCTCCTACGAGCAGTACTTC
cdr3_aa: CASSYKDSSSYEQYF
j_call: TRBJ2-7
d_call: -
cdr3_length: 15
clone_size: many
v_call: TRBV6-5

cdr3_nt: TGTGCCAGCAACTCAATGGGACTAGCAGAAAACATTCAGTACTTC
cdr3_aa: CASNSMGLAENIQYF
j_call: TRBJ2-4
d_call: TRBD2
cdr3_length: 15
clone_size: -
v_call: TRBV5-6

cdr3_nt: TGTGCCAGCAGCTTCCCTTCGTCCAATGAGCAGTTCTTC
cdr3_aa: CASSFPSSNEQFF
j_call: TRBJ2-1
d_call: -
cdr3_length: 13
clone_size: many
v_call: TRBV7-9

cdr3_nt: TGTGTTAGCAGCCAAGGGGGACAGTCTGGAAACACCATATATTTT
cdr3_aa: CVSSQGGQSGNTIYF
j_call: TRBJ1-3
d_call: TRBD1
cdr3_length: 15
clone_size: -
v_call: TRBV4-2

cdr3_nt: TGTGCCAGCAGCCGGCCGGGGCTGGGCACTGAAGCTTTCTTT
cdr3_aa: CASSRPGLGTEAFF
j_call: TRBJ1-1
d_call: -
cdr3_length: 14
clone_size: -
v_call: TRBV14

cdr3_nt: TGTACCAGCAGCCCTCTCGGAAGCGGGTCCTACAATGAGCAGTTATTC
cdr3_aa: CTSSPLGSGSYNEQLF
j_call: TRBJ2-1
d_call: -
cdr3_length: 16
clone_size: -
v_call: TRBV11-2

cdr3_nt: TGTGTCAGCAGTCTCGGGATAAGCATAGATACGCAGTATTTT
cdr3_aa: CVSSLGISIDTQYF
j_call: TRBJ2-3
d_call: -
cdr3_length: 14
clone_size: -
v_call: TRBV11-2

cdr3_nt: TGTGCCAGCAGCTTCGGGACAGGAGGAACCTACAAGCAGTACTTC
cdr3_aa: CASSFGTGGTYKQYF
j_call: TRBJ2-7
d_call: TRBD1
cdr3_length: 15
clone_size: -
v_call: TRBV11-2

cdr3_nt: TGCAGCGTTAAGCGGGAGAGTTCCGATACGCAGTATTTT
cdr3_aa: CSVKRESSDTQYF
j_call: TRBJ2-3
d_call: TRBD2
cdr3_length: 13
clone_size: many
v_call: TRBV29-1

cdr3_nt: TGTGCCGACAGCTTAGTGGGAGATACGCAGTATTTT
cdr3_aa: CADSLVGDTQYF
j_call: TRBJ2-3
d_call: -
cdr3_length: 12
clone_size: once
v_call: TRBV11-2

cdr3_nt: TGTGCAAGCATTTTGACGGGAGGGACTGAAGCTTTCTTT
cdr3_aa: CASILTGGTEAFF
j_call: TRBJ1-1
d_call: -
cdr3_length: 13
clone_size: -
v_call: TRBV6-5

cdr3_nt: TGTGCCTGGAGTGTGGACAATGAGCAGTTCTTC
cdr3_aa: CAWSVDNEQFF
j_call: TRBJ2-1
d_call: -
cdr3_length: 11
clone_size: many
v_call: TRBV30

cdr3_nt: TGTGCTAGTGGTCCGGGACAAGTAGATCAGCCCCAGCATTTT
cdr3_aa: CASGPGQVDQPQHF
j_call: TRBJ1-5
d_call: -
cdr3_length: 14
clone_size: -
v_call: TRBV12-5

cdr3_nt: TGTGCCAGCAGCCTGGACAGGGAGGTAGATACGCAGTATTTT
cdr3_aa: CASSLDREVDTQYF
j_call: TRBJ2-3
d_call: TRBD1
cdr3_length: 14
clone_size: medium-sized
v_call: TRBV11-2

cdr3_nt: TGTGCCAGCAGCTTAGATCGACTAGTGGGCTTTTTTGATACGCAGTTCTTT
cdr3_aa: CASSLDRLVGFFDTQFF
j_call: TRBJ2-3
d_call: -
cdr3_length: 17
clone_size: -
v_call: TRBV11-2

cdr3_nt: TGTACCAGCAGCTTCTACGGGACAAGAGGCAATGAGCAGTTCTTT
cdr3_aa: CTSSFYGTRGNEQFF
j_call: TRBJ2-1
d_call: -
cdr3_length: 15
clone_size: -
v_call: TRBV13

cdr3_nt: TGCGCCAGCAGCTTGGCGGGAAACTCCTACAATGAGCAGTTCTTC
cdr3_aa: CASSLAGNSYNEQFF
j_call: TRBJ2-1
d_call: -
cdr3_length: 15
clone_size: many
v_call: TRBV5-1

cdr3_nt: TGTGCCAGCAGCTTAACTCGGGACTCAACCTACAATGGGCAGTTCTTC
cdr3_aa: CASSLTRDSTYNGQFF
j_call: TRBJ2-1
d_call: -
cdr3_length: 16
clone_size: few
v_call: TRBV7-8

cdr3_nt: TGCGCCGGGTGCCGGGGACTAGCTGGACACGAGCAGTACTTC
cdr3_aa: CAGCRGLAGHEQYF
j_call: TRBJ2-7
d_call: TRBD2
cdr3_length: 14
clone_size: -
v_call: TRBV10-1